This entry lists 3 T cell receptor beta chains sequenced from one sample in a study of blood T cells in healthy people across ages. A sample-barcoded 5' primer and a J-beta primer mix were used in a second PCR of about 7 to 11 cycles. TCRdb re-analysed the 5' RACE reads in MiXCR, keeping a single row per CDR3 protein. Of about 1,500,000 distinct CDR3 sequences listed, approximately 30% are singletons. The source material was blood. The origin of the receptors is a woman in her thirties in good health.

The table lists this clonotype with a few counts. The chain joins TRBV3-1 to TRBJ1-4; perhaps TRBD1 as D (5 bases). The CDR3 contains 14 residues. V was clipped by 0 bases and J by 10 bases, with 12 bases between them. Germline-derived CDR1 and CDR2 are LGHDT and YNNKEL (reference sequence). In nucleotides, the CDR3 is TGTGCCAGCAGCCAAGATCGAGGGAGGGGAAAACTGTTTTTT. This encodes CASSQDRGRGKLFF.

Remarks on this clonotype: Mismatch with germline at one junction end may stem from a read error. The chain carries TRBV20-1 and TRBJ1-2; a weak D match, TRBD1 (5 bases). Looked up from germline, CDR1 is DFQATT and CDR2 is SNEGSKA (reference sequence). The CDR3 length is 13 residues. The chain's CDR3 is CSARVTGQYDYTF. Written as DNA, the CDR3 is TGCAGTGCTAGAGTAACAGGACAATATGACTACACCTTC.

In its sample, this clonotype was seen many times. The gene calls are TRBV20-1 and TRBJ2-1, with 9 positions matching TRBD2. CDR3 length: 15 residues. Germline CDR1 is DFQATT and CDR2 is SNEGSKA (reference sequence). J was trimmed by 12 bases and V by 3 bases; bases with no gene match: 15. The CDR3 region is CSASKLAGNGGGQFF. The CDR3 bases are TGCAGTGCTAGCAAACTAGCGGGCAACGGCGGGGGGCAGTTCTTC.